The T cell receptor (beta chain) described here comes from a study of shared clonotypes between healthy human individuals. Germline CDR1 and CDR2: SGHNT and YYREEE (reference sequence). The ends were cut back, 0 bases at V and 1 base at J, with 14 bases in the middle. The CDR3 consists of 16 residues. TCRdb's copy holds only in-frame clones and misses some; the assay was immunoSEQ multiplex PCR. The sample contains over 850,000 clones, roughly 74% of which appear only once. Study observations and caveats: When compared with the clonotypes that were shared by all four sorted-subset donors, the non-shared clonotypes turned out to have lower generation probabilities.

Note on this clone: Its antigen is undetermined.

The receptor comes from a man younger than 30 in good health. Some clones in this sample may be carry-over from other donors' samples. Sequences were obtained from memory CD4+ T cells from PBMCs. The sample's subset: CD45RA-negative fraction. V and J are TRBV5-4 and TRBJ2-7; possibly TRBD1 for D (6 bases). This CDR3 reads CASSLGGLTRSYEQYF. CDR3 coding DNA: TGTGCCAGCAGCTTGGGGGGGCTCACCCGGTCCTACGAGCAGTACTTC. Full variable domain (rest looked up from reference TRBV5-4 and TRBJ2-7): ETGVTQSPTHLIKTRGQQVTLRCSSQSGHNTVSWYQQALGQGPQFIFQYYREEENGRGNFPPRFSGLQFPNYSSELNVNALELDDSALYLCASSLGGLTRSYEQYFGPGTRLTVT.